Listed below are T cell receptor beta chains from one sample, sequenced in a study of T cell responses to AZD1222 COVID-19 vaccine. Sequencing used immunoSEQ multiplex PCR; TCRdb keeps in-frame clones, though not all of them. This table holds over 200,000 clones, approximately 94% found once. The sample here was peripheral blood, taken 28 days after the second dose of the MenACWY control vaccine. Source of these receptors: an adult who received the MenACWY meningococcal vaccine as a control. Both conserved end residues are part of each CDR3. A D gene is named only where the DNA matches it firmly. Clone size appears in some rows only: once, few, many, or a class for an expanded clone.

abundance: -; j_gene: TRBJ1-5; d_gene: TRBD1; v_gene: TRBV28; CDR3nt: TGTGCCAGCAGTTTCACGGGACAGGGTATGAAGTTGTCCGAACAGCCCCAGCATTTT; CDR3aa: CASSFTGQGMKLSEQPQHF
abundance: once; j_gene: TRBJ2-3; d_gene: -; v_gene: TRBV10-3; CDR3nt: TGTGCCATCAGTGAGTCGACGGGGTCGGCAGATACGCAGTATTTT; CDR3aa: CAISESTGSADTQYF
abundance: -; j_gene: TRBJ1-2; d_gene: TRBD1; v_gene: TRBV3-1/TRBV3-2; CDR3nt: TGTGCCAGCAGTACAGGGGGCGCGGGCTACACCTTC; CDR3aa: CASSTGGAGYTF
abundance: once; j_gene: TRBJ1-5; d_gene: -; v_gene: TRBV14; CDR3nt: TGTGCCAGCAGCCAAGGCCAGGGTAGCAATCAGCCCCAGCATTTT; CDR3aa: CASSQGQGSNQPQHF
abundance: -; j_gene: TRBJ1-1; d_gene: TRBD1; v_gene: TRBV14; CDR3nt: TGTGCCAGCAGCCCCTCAGGGGGCGCCTGGAACACTGAAGCTTTCTTT; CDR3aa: CASSPSGGAWNTEAFF
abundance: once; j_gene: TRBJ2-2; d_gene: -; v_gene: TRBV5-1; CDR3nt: TGCGCCAGCAGCTTTCGTGACACCGGGGAGCTGTTTTTT; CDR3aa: CASSFRDTGELFF
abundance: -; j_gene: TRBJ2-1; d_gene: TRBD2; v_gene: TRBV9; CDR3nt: TGTGCCAGCAGCGTAAACGCGGGAGGCAGCGGCAATGAGCAGTTCTTC; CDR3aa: CASSVNAGGSGNEQFF
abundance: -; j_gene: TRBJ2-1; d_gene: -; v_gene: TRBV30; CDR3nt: TGTGCCTGGAGTGTGGGCCGATACAATGAGCAGTTCTTC; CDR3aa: CAWSVGRYNEQFF
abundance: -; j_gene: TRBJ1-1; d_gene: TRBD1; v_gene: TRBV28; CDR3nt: TGTGCCAGCAGTTTCCCGGGACAGTATGAAGCTTTCTTT; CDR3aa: CASSFPGQYEAFF
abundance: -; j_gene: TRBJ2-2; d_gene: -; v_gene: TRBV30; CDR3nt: TGTGCCTGGAGTGCAGGGGTAGGCACCGGGGAGCTGTTTTTT; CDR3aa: CAWSAGVGTGELFF
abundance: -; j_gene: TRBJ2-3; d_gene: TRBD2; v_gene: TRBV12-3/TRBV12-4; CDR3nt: TGTGCCAGCGAGCGGGGGGGCCGAGATACGCAGTATTTT; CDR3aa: CASERGGRDTQYF
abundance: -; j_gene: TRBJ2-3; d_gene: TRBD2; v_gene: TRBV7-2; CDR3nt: TGTGCCAGCAGCTTAGGAGCGGGGGCGGCAGATACGCAGTATTTT; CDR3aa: CASSLGAGAADTQYF
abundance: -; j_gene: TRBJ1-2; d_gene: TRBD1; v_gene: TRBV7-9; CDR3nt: TGTGCCAGCAGCGCCGACAGGGAAAGGGGCTACACCTTC; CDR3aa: CASSADRERGYTF
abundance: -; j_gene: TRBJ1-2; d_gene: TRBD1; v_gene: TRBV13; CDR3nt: TGTGCCAGCAGCTCCACAGGGGATTTCTATGGCTACACCTTC; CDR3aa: CASSSTGDFYGYTF
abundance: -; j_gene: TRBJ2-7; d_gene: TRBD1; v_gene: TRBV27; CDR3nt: TGTGCCAGCAGTTTATCCGGGACAGGGATCGAGCAGTACTTC; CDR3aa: CASSLSGTGIEQYF
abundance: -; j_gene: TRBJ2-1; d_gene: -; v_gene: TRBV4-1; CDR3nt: TGCGCCAGCAGCCAAGATAAGGGCTGGGGTGAGCAGTTCTTC; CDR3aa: CASSQDKGWGEQFF
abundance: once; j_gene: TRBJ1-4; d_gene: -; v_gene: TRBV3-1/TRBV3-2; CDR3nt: TGTGCCAGCAGCCAAGAGGACGGACTGCTCCTTGCAACTAATGAAAAACTGTTTTTT; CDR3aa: CASSQEDGLLLATNEKLFF
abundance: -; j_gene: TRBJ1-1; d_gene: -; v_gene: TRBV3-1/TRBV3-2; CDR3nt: TGTGCCAGCAGCCATTCCCAGCGGGGGAACACTGAAGCTTTCTTT; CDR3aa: CASSHSQRGNTEAFF
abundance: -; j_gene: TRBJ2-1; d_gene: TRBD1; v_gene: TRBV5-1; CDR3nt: TGCGCCAGCAGCTCGGCCAGGACAGGCCACTACAATGAGCAGTTCTTC; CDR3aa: CASSSARTGHYNEQFF
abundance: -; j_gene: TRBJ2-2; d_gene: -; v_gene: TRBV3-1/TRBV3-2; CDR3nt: TGTGCCAGCAGCCGGACCGGGGAGCTGTTTTTT; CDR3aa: CASSRTGELFF
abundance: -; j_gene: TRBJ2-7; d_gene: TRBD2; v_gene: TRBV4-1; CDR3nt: TGCGCCAGCAGCCAAGTTTGGACTAGCGGGAACGAGCAGTACTTC; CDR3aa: CASSQVWTSGNEQYF
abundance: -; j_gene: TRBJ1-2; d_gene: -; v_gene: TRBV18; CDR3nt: TGTGCCAGCTCACCAACTGACAAGAACTATGGCTACACCTTC; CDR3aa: CASSPTDKNYGYTF
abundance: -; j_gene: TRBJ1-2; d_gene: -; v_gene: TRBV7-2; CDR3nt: TGTGCCAGCAGCTTAGCGACCGACAGCTCCTATGGCTACACCTTC; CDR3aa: CASSLATDSSYGYTF
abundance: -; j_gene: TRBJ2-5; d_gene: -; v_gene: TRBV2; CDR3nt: TGTGCCAGCGGGGACCCCCGAAAAGAGACCCAGTACTTC; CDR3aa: CASGDPRKETQYF
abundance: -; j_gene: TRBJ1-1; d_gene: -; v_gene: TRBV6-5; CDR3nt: TGTGCCAGCAGTTACTCCTTAGGAAACACTGAAGCTTTCTTT; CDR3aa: CASSYSLGNTEAFF
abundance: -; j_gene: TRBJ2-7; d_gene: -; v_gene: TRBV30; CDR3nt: TGTGCCTGGATCCCCAGGGCCACCTCTAGTGAGCAGTACTTC; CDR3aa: CAWIPRATSSEQYF
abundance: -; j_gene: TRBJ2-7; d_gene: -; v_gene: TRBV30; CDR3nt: TGTGCCTGGTCCCGACTACGACAGGTCGAGCAGTACTTC; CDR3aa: CAWSRLRQVEQYF
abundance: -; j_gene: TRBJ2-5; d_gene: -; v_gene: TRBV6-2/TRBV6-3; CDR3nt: TGTGCCAGCAGTTACAGGGCCCAAGAGACCCAGTACTTC; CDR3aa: CASSYRAQETQYF
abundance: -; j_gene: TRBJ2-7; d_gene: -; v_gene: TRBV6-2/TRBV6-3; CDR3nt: TGTGCCAGCAGTTACTCCCCCCTGCAGGGGCCAAGCTCCTACGAGCAGTACTTC; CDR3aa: CASSYSPLQGPSSYEQYF
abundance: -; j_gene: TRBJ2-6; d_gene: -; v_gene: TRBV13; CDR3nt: TGTGCCAGCAGCTTAGGAGGGCCTGGGGCCAACGTCCTGACTTTC; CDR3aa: CASSLGGPGANVLTF
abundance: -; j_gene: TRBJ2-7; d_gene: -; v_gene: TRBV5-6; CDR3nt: TGTGCCAGCAGCTTGTGGGGGGACGAGCAGTACTTC; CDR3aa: CASSLWGDEQYF
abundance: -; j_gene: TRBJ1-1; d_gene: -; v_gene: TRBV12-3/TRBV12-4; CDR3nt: TGTGCCAGCAGTTTAGTAGGGAACACTGAAGCTTTCTTT; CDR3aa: CASSLVGNTEAFF
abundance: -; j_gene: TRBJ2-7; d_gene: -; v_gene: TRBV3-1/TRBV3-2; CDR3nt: TGTGCCAGCAGCCAAGGATGGCAGAGGCAGGACGAGCAGTACTTC; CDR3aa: CASSQGWQRQDEQYF
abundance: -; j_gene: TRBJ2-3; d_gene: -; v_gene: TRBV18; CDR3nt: TGTGCCAGCTCACCACCGCCCGGCGAGACAAGGGCGGATACGCAGTATTTT; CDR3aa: CASSPPPGETRADTQYF
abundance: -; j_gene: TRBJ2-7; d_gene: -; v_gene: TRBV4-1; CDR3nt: TGCGCCAGCAGCCCAAAGAGCGGGCTTTACTACGAGCAGTACTTC; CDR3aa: CASSPKSGLYYEQYF
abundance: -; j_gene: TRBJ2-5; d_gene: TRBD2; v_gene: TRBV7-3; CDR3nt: TGTGCCAGCAGCTTAAGCGGGGGGGCCTATGAGACCCAGTACTTC; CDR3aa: CASSLSGGAYETQYF
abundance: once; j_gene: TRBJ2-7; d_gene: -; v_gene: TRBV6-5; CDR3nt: TGTGCCAGCGTCGGGACTGCAAGAGAGCAGTACTTC; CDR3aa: CASVGTAREQYF
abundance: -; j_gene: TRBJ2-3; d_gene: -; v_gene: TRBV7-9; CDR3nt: TGTGCCAGCAGCTTAGGAAAACAAGGGATAGGGGATACGCAGTATTTT; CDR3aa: CASSLGKQGIGDTQYF
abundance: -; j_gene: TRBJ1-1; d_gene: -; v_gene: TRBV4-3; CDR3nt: TGCGCCAGCAGCCAAGACAAGGACATGAACACTGAAGCTTTCTTT; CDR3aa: CASSQDKDMNTEAFF
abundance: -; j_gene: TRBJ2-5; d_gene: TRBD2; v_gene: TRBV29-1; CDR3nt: TGCAGCGTTCCCTTTGCAACTAGCGGACAAGAGACCCAGTACTTC; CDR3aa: CSVPFATSGQETQYF
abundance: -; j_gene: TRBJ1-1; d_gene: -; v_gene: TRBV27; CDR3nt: TGTGCCAGCAGCCGGGGCTGGGGGACTGAAGCTTTCTTT; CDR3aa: CASSRGWGTEAFF
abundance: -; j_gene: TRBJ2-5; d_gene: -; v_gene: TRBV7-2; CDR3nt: TGTGCCAGCAGCTTAGTCCACAGCAGAGAGACCCAGTACTTC; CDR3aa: CASSLVHSRETQYF
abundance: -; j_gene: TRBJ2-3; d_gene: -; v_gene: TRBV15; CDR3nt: TGTGCCACCAGCAGCGGGGAGGAGGGGATAGATACGCAGTATTTT; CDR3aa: CATSSGEEGIDTQYF
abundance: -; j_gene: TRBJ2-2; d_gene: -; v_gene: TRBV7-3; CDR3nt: TGTGCCAGCAGCTTAACGTCCGGCGGGGAGCTGTTTTTT; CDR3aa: CASSLTSGGELFF
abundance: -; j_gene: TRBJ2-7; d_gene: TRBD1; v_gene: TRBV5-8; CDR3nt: TGTGCCAGCAGCGCGGACAGGGTGGGGAACGAGCAGTACTTC; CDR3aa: CASSADRVGNEQYF
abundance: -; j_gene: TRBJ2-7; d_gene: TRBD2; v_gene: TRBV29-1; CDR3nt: TGCAGCGTTGTACTAGCGCACCTGCCAAACTACGAGCAGTACTTC; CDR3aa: CSVVLAHLPNYEQYF
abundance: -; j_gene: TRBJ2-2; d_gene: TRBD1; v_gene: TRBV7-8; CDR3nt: TGTGCCAGCAGCCGTACGACAGGGGGGGCCGGGGAGCTGTTTTTT; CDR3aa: CASSRTTGGAGELFF
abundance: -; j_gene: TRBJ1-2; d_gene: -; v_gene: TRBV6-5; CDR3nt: TGTGCCAGCAGTTACGCAGGAAGCTATGGCTACACCTTC; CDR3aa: CASSYAGSYGYTF
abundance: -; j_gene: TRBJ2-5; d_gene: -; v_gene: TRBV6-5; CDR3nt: TGTGCCAGCAGTTACTCCTGGCAAGAGACCCAGTACTTC; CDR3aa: CASSYSWQETQYF
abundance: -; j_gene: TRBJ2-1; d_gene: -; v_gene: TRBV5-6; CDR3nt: TGTGCCAGCAGCTTGGGGCAGGAGCAGTTCTTC; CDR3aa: CASSLGQEQFF
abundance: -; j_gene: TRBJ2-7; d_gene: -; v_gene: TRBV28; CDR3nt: TGTGCCAGCAGTTTATCCCGCCGTCAGGAGCAGTACTTC; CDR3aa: CASSLSRRQEQYF
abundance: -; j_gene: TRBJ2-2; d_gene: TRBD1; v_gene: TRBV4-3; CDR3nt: TGCGCCAGCAGTCCTGGACAGGTTCCCGGGGAGCTGTTTTTT; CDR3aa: CASSPGQVPGELFF
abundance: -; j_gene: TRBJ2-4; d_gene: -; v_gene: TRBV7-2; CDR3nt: TGTGCCAGCTCTGCCCTAGCTGGCGGAAACATTCAGTACTTC; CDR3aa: CASSALAGGNIQYF
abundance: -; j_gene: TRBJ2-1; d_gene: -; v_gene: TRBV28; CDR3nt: TGTGCCAGCAGTCGCGCGGGGGCAAACAATGAGCAGTTCTTC; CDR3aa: CASSRAGANNEQFF
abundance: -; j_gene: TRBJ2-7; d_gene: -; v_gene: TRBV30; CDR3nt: TGTGCCTCCTCCTCGGTAAATTACGAGCAGTACTTC; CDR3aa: CASSSVNYEQYF
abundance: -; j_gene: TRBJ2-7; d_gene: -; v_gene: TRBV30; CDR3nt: TGTGCCTGGAGTTCCAATCTCGGCGAGCAGTACTTC; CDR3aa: CAWSSNLGEQYF
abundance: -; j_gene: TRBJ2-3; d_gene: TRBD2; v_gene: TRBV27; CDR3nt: TGTGCCAGCAGTTTAACCCCCGTACTAGCGGGGGGGCGGGCAGATACGCAGTATTTT; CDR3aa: CASSLTPVLAGGRADTQYF
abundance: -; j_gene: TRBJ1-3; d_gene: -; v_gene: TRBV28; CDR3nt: TGTGCCAGCAGTTTAGCAAACGGGGACACCATATATTTT; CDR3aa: CASSLANGDTIYF
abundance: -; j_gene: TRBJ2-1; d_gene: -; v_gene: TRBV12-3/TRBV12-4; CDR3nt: TGTGCCAGCAGACGCCGGTTGGAGGAGCAGTTCTTC; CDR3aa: CASRRRLEEQFF